The entry that follows covers one T cell receptor beta chain sequence. Its antigen is currently unknown. At one end the junction does not follow the germline gene, possibly because of a read error. General study points: Greatest tumor Treg TCR overlap was with tumor naive CD4+ cells.

Cells sorted as Tregs were CD4+, CD25+ and CD127-/low. Constant-region reverse primers amplified full-length variable regions, followed by semi-nested Nested Universal Primer A PCR. Via MiXCR, TCRdb re-called the 5' RACE reads, giving one row per CDR3 protein. Here the sample spans approximately 60,000 distinct CDR3 sequences, about 25% being singletons. This CDR3 spans 16 amino acids. Germline V CDR1 and CDR2: LGHNA, YSLEER. The sample taken for sequencing was tumor-infiltrating Tregs sorted from the breast tumor. J is TRBJ2-1 and V is TRBV4-3; 10 bases are a match to TRBD2. The source is a female donor with breast cancer. The CDR3 DNA reads TGCGCCAGCAGCCAAGATTTACTAGCGGGAAACAATGAGCAGCTCTTC. It translates to CASSQDLLAGNNEQLF.